This T cell receptor beta chain derives from a study of T-cell memory formation after mild COVID-19. Study-level information: The study found TCR clusters largely donor specific.

Comment on this clonotype: Its antigen remains unknown.

The length of the CDR3 is 12 residues. Germline CDR1 reads SGHDN; CDR2 reads FVKESK. The V and J ends lost 3 bases and 3 bases respectively, with 4 bases between them. TCRdb itself ran the 5' RACE reads through MiXCR, one entry per CDR3 protein. The data contain approximately 300,000 distinct CDR3 sequences, about a sixth of them seen just once; the ten biggest clones take up about a fifth. Study observations and caveats: Later expanders leaned CD4+, whereas day 15 to 85 contracting clones were balanced CD4/CD8. Second-wave clones that peaked on day 37 lacked confirmed SARS-CoV-2 specificity. Among CD4+ contracting clones, most were CM and EM, and CD8+ ones EMRA.

Material: PBMCs or a T cell subset sorted from them (not recorded which). The V gene is TRBV14, the J gene TRBJ2-3, with D unclear. This clonotype was sampled from a man aged 18 to 35 who had mild COVID-19 (a few samples of this study predate the infection). Cell type and time point are not known. The CDR3 protein is CASSHWTDTQYF. The CDR3, as DNA: TGTGCCAGCAGCCATTGGACAGATACGCAGTATTTT.